The entry that follows covers one T cell receptor (beta chain) sequence. CDR3 length: 13 amino acids. Germline V gene lookup returns CDR1 SGHTA and CDR2 FQGTGA. V shed 3 bases and J shed 6 bases, with 10 bases lying between them. This sample is drawn from a study of blood T cell repertoires in COVID-19. Across the whole study: Acute-phase and convalescent COVID-19 samples originated in the United States, Italy and Spain. Sources were T cells, B-cell-depleted T cells, or PBMCs; the material itself was cDNA or gDNA.

In the original workflow: Reference gene primer amplification gave estimated nucleated cell counts. Some clones are missing from TCRdb's copy, which holds only in-frame ones; the method was immunoSEQ multiplex PCR. Clonal size and the V and J genes are those of that table, whereas D and trimming came from the DNA. The table has 150,000 to 180,000 clones, about four fifths seen once. Input material: peripheral blood. J is TRBJ2-3 and V is TRBV7-3; D is undetermined. This clonotype originated in a woman aged 55-70 years with acute or convalescent COVID-19. In DNA form, the CDR3 reads TGTGCCAGCAGCTTTACCCAGTCGGATACGCAGTATTTT. This sequence encodes CASSFTQSDTQYF.